Presented here are 22 T cell receptor beta chains from one specimen sequenced in a study of vaccination effects on CD4 cells after COVID-19 (dated by TCRdb to between 2021 and 2024). Library prep was done by the immunoSEQ multiplex PCR assay. The immuneACCESS repertoire file appears here via TCRdb, limited to in-frame rearrangements. These files lack a portion of the clones; in checked studies, under half of the deficit traces to unresolved V genes, and the cause of the others is not known. Within this sample are under 40,000 clones, with about three quarters of them counted one time only. The ten most abundant clones make up about 6.4% of the sample. Their antigens are not known. After about 9 days of culture, CD4+ T cells were isolated with the EasySep CD4+ T cell isolation kit. PCR-confirmed SARS-CoV-2 infection had occurred in convalescent patients between March and December 2020, before the Alpha, Beta and Delta variants emerged in the United States. Each participant got two doses of an mRNA SARS-CoV-2 vaccine, either BNT162b2 or mRNA-1273.

The source material was CD4+ T cells from PBMCs cultured without peptide, sampled after COVID-19 vaccination. Every receptor here comes from a human donor who had a prior SARS-CoV-2 infection.

This clone was observed a handful of times. V gene TRBV11-3 combines with J gene TRBJ2-2; D is ambiguous. The V and J ends lost 4 bases and 6 bases respectively, with 12 bases between them. CDR1 and CDR2 from the germline V gene are SGHNT and YENEEA. CDR3 length: 14 amino acids. The CDR3 here is CASSYHDGSGELFF. CDR3 DNA sequence: TGTGCCAGCAGCTACCACGACGGGTCCGGGGAGCTGTTTTTT.

This clone was observed a single time. J is TRBJ1-5 and V is TRBV7-8; D is unresolved. The CDR3 length is 12 residues. Trimming removed 6 bases from V and 6 bases from J, with 9 bases in between. CDR1 is SGHVS, CDR2 FQNEAQ, per germline. The chain's CDR3 is CASSETFQPQHF. CDR3 DNA: TGTGCCAGCAGTGAAACCTTTCAGCCCCAGCATTTT.

This sequence joins TRBV7-2 and TRBJ2-5; 8 bases match TRBD1. Germline V lookup: CDR1 SGHTA, CDR2 FQGNSA. With V trimmed by 3 bases and J by 13 bases, 7 bases remained unmatched. The CDR3 is 12 residues long. This chain's CDR3 is CASSFGTGKLYF. DNA of the CDR3: TGTGCCAGCAGCTTCGGGACAGGCAAGTTGTACTTC.

The chain recombines TRBV28 with TRBJ1-2, with TRBD1 matching over 7 bases. This CDR3 comprises 15 residues. The germline CDR1 and CDR2 sequences are MDHEN and SYDVKM. Unmatched junction bases numbered 14, after V lost 10 bases and J lost 3 bases. The CDR3 spells CATRGGKILYYGYTF. The CDR3 region has the DNA TGTGCCACCAGGGGGGGGAAAATTTTATACTATGGCTACACCTTC.

V gene TRBV6-5 combines with J gene TRBJ2-7; 7 bases are shared with TRBD2. Unmatched junction bases numbered 2, after V lost 6 bases and J lost 0 bases. Per the germline V gene, CDR1 is MNHEY and CDR2 is SVGAGI. The CDR3 totals 13 residues. The DNA for the CDR3 is TGTGCCAGCAGAGGGACTATCTCCTACGAGCAGTACTTC. Encoded protein: CASRGTISYEQYF.

The CDR3 loop is CASSLQGNQPQHF. CDR3 coding DNA: TGTGCCAGCAGCCTACAGGGAAATCAGCCCCAGCATTTT. This chain joins TRBV3-1 (or the pseudogene TRBV3-2) and TRBJ1-5; a possible D gene is TRBD1 (6 bases). Germline V CDR1 and CDR2: LGHDT, YNNKEL (reference sequence). This CDR3 is 13 amino acids long. V gave up 4 bases and J gave up 4 bases, with 8 bases separating them.

The V and J genes are TRBV6-1 and TRBJ1-2, with TRBD1 as a possible D gene (5 bases). The ends were cut back, 0 bases at V and 3 bases at J, with 11 bases in the middle. This CDR3 spans 15 amino acids. Germline V gene sequence: CDR1 MNHNS, CDR2 SASEGT. As DNA, the CDR3 is TGTGCCAGCAGTGAAGCGCACAGGCCCTACTATGGCTACACCTTC. It translates to CASSEAHRPYYGYTF.

The chain has TRBV12-3 or TRBV12-4 and TRBJ2-3; D is undetermined. This CDR3 spans 12 amino acids. Trimming left V 2 bases short and J 4 bases short, with 4 bases between. The CDR3 protein is CASSLSPDTQYF. CDR3 nucleotides: TGTGCCAGCAGTTTAAGTCCAGATACGCAGTATTTT.

V gene TRBV4-2 combines with J gene TRBJ1-1, with 10 bases fitting TRBD1. The CDR3 covers 15 residues. Germline V gene sequence: CDR1 LGHNA, CDR2 YNFKEQ. J was trimmed by 5 bases and V by 4 bases; bases with no gene match: 7. Written as DNA, the CDR3 is TGTGCCAGCAGCCGGAGACAGGGGGCTGAAACTGAAGCTTTCTTT. Its translation: CASSRRQGAETEAFF.

The chain combines TRBV7-3 with TRBJ2-6, with D perhaps TRBD1 (6 bases). The germline gives CDR1 SGHTA, CDR2 FQGTGA. This CDR3 has 16 amino acids. Deletions cut 5 bases from V and 0 bases from J, with 11 bases between. The CDR3 spells CASSENRVSGANVLTF. Here the CDR3 DNA reads TGTGCCAGCAGCGAGAACAGGGTCTCTGGGGCCAACGTCCTGACTTTC.

The rearrangement uses TRBV5-6 and TRBJ1-2, with D possibly being TRBD1 (6 bases). The CDR3 has 13 residues. Germline V gene lookup returns CDR1 SGHDT and CDR2 YYEEEE. V gave up 7 bases and J gave up 4 bases, with 14 bases separating them. CDR3: CASVETGVYGYTF. The DNA for the CDR3 is TGTGCCAGCGTAGAGACAGGAGTCTATGGCTACACCTTC.

The V gene is TRBV27, the J gene TRBJ2-1; D is unclear. CDR3 size: 16 residues. V lost 4 bases and J 6 bases, leaving 19 bases between the germline ends. Germline V CDR1 and CDR2: MNHEY, SMNVEV (reference sequence). CDR3 in amino acids: CASSWRRTSSGNEQFF. The DNA of the CDR3 is TGTGCCAGCAGTTGGAGAAGAACCTCCTCCGGCAATGAGCAGTTCTTC.

The rearrangement uses TRBV2 and TRBJ2-5; 8 bases are a match to TRBD1. Looked up from germline, CDR1 is SNHLY and CDR2 is FYNNEI. The V and J ends lost 3 bases and 5 bases, in that order; junction bases with no gene match: 2. The CDR3 loop spans 13 amino acids. The CDR3 region has the DNA TGTGCCAGCAGTGACAGGGGGCGGGAGACCCAGTACTTC. It codes for CASSDRGRETQYF. The complete variable domain, with remaining parts taken from reference TRBV2 and TRBJ2-5, reads EPEVTQTPSHQVTQMGQEVILRCVPISNHLYFYWYRQILGQKVEFLVSFYNNEISEKSEIFDDQFSVERPDGSNFTLKIRSTKLEDSAMYFCASSDRGRETQYFGPGTRLLVL.

This clone is a singleton in its sample. The rearrangement uses TRBV5-1 and TRBJ2-3, with TRBD2 matching 7 bases. The V and J ends lost 4 bases and 4 bases, in that order; junction bases with no gene match: 6. Germline V lookup: CDR1 SGHRS, CDR2 YFSETQ. The CDR3 covers 14 residues. In DNA, the CDR3 is TGCGCCAGCAGCGAGACGGCGGGGGCAGATACGCAGTATTTT. Translating it yields CASSETAGADTQYF.

The chain recombines TRBV3-1 (or the pseudogene TRBV3-2) with TRBJ2-7; no reliable D call. The germline V and J ends were trimmed by 2 bases and 0 bases, with 11 bases remaining between them. This CDR3 comprises 15 residues. Germline values: CDR1 LGHDT, CDR2 YNNKEL (reference sequence). CDR3 in amino acids: CASSQRATHSYEQYF. The CDR3, as DNA: TGTGCCAGCAGCCAACGGGCCACCCACTCCTACGAGCAGTACTTC.

This clone occurred a few times. This rearrangement joins TRBV11-1 to TRBJ1-1; D uncertain. The CDR3 consists of 14 residues. Trimming pared 3 bases from V and 1 base from J, leaving 9 bases between. Per the germline V gene, CDR1 is SGHAT and CDR2 is FQDESV (reference sequence). CDR3 coding DNA: TGTGCCAGCAGCTTCCGCGGGGAGAACACTGAAGCTTTCTTT. Protein sequence: CASSFRGENTEAFF.

This clone was observed a handful of times. In DNA, the CDR3 is TGTGCCAGCAGCACCAGACAGGGATTTGGTGAAAAACTGTTTTTT. Protein sequence: CASSTRQGFGEKLFF. The chain joins TRBV7-9 to TRBJ1-4; 7 bases match TRBD1. Germline assignment: CDR1 SEHNR and CDR2 FQNEAQ (reference sequence). The CDR3 has 15 residues. After removal of 5 bases from V and 7 bases from J, the junction contained 10 bases not matched to a gene.

This clone was recorded a few times. J is TRBJ1-1 and V is TRBV7-9; no firm D call. Germline V gene data show CDR1 as SEHNR and CDR2 as FQNEAQ (reference sequence). CDR3 length: 13 amino acids. V was trimmed by 3 bases and J by 1 base, leaving 6 bases between them. CDR3 nucleotides: TGTGCCAGCAGCTTTGTTGAGAACACTGAAGCTTTCTTT. This sequence encodes CASSFVENTEAFF.

The chain couples TRBV7-8 to TRBJ1-2; the match to TRBD1 covers 9 bases. This CDR3 has 15 amino acids. Germline assignment: CDR1 SGHVS and CDR2 FQNEAQ. V lost 0 bases and J lost 8; bases outside the gene matches: 7. For the CDR3, the DNA is TGTGCCAGCAGCTTAGCATGGACAGGGGAGAGGGGCTACACCTTC. It is translated as CASSLAWTGERGYTF.

This chain joins TRBV21-1 and TRBJ2-7; TRBD1, the table's D call, lacks a check against the DNA. TRBV21-1 is a listed pseudogene. The CDR3 spans 14 residues. Here the CDR3 reads CASSKGEGDYEQYF. The CDR3 nucleotides read TGTGCCAGCAGCAAAGGTGAAGGGGATTACGAGCAGTACTTC.

This clone showed up just a few times. The V and J genes are TRBV4-2 and TRBJ2-1, with 12 bases fitting TRBD1. The CDR3 is made up of 17 amino acids. Trimming at V came to 1 base and at J to 7 bases, leaving 8 bases not matched to a gene. In germline, CDR1 is LGHNA, CDR2 YNFKEQ. In nucleotides, the CDR3 is TGTGCCAGCAGCCAAGGTCGGGGACAGGGGGCCGATAATGAGCAGTTCTTC. As protein: CASSQGRGQGADNEQFF.

The chain is built from TRBV20-1 and TRBJ2-1; no clear D gene. Trimming took 6 bases from V and 7 from J, leaving 10 bases between them. CDR3 length equals 11 residues. The germline gives CDR1 DFQATT, CDR2 SNEGSKA (reference sequence). CDR3 loop: CSATSLNEQFF. The CDR3 region has the DNA TGCAGTGCAACCTCTCTAAATGAGCAGTTCTTC.